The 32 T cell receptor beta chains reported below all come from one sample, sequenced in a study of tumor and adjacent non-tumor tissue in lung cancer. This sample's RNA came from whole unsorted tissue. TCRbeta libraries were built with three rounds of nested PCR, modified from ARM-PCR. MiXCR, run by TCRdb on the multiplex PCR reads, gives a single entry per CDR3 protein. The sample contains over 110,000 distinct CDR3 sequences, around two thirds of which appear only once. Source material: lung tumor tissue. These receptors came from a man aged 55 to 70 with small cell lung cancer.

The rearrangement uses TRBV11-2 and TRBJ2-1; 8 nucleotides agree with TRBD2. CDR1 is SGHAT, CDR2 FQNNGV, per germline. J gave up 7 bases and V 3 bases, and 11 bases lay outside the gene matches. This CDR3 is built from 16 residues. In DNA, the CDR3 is TGTGCCAGCAGCTTGTTGATTAGCGGGAAGAAGAATGAGCAGTTCTTC. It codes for CASSLLISGKKNEQFF.

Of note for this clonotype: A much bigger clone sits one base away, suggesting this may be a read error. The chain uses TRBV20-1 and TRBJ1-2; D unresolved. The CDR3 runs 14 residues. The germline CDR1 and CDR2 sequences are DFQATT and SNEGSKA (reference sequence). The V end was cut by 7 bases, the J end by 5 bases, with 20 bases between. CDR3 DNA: TGCAGTGTCACCAAGGCAGCGGCGGGGTATGGCTACACCTTC. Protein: CSVTKAAAGYGYTF.

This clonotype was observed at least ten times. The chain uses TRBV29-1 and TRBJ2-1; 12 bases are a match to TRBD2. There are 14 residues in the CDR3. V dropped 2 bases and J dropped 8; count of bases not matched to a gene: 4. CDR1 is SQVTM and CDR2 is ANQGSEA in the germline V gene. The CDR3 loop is CSVERTSGTDEQFF. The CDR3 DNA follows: TGCAGCGTTGAACGGACTAGCGGGACGGATGAGCAGTTCTTC.

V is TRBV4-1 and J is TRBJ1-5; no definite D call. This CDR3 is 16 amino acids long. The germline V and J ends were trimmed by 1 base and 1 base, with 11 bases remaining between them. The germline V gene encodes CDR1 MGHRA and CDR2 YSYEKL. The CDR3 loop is CASSQGGGRSNQPQHF. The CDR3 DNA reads TGCGCCAGCAGCCAAGGAGGAGGCCGGAGCAATCAGCCCCAGCATTTT.

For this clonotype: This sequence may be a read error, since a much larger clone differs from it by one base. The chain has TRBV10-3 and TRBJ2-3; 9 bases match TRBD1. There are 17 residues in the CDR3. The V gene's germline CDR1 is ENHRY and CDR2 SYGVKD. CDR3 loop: CAISPRRTGASTDTRYF. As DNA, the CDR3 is TGTGCCATCAGTCCAAGAAGGACAGGGGCGTCCACAGATACGCGGTATTTT.

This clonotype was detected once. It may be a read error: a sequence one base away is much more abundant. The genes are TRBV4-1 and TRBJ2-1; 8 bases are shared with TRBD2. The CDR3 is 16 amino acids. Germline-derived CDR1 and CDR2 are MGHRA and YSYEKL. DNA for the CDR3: TGCGCCAGCCGCCAAGAATCAGCTAGCGGGTACAATGAGCAGTTCTTC. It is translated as CASRQESASGYNEQFF.

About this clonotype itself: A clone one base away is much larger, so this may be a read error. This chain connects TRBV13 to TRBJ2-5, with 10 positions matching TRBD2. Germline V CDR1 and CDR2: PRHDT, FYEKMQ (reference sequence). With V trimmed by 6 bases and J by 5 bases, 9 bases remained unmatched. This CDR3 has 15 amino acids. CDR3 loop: CASSFGSSGSETQYF. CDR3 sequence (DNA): TGTGCCAGCAGTTTCGGGTCTAGCGGGAGCGAGACCCAGTACTTC.

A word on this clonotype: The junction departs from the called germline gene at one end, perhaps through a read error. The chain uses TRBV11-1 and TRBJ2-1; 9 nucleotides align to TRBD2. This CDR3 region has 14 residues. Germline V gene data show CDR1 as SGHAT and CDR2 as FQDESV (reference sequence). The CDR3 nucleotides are TGTGCCAGCAGCTTCCCTAGCGGGATTAGTGAGCAGTTCTTT. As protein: CASSFPSGISEQFF.

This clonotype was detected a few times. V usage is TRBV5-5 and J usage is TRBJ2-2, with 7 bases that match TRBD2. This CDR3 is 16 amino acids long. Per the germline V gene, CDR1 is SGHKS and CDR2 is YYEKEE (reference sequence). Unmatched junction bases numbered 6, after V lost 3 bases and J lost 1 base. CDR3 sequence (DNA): TGTGCCAGCAGCTCGCTGACTAGCCGGAACACCGGGGAGCTGTTTTTT. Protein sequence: CASSSLTSRNTGELFF.

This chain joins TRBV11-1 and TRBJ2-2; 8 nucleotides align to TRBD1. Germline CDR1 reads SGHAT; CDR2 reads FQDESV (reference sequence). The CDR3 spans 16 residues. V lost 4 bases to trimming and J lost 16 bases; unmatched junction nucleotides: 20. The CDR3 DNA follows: TGTGCCAGCAGCTCCCCGGACAGGGTAGACACCGGAGAGTCGTTTTTT. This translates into CASSSPDRVDTGESFF.

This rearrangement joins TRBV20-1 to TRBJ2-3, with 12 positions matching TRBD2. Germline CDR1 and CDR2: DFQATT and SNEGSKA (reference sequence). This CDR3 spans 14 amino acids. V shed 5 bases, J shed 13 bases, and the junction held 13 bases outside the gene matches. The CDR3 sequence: CSAPTSGGRDTEYF. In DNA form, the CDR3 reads TGCAGTGCTCCGACTAGCGGGGGAAGAGATACAGAGTATTTT.

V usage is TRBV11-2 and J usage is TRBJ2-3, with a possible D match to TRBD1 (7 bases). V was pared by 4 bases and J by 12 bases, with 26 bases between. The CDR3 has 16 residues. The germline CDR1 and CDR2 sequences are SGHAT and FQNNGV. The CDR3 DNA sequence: TGTGCCAGCAGCTCAACTCTAGGAGGGGGGACAGATAGACAGTATTTT. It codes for CASSSTLGGGTDRQYF.

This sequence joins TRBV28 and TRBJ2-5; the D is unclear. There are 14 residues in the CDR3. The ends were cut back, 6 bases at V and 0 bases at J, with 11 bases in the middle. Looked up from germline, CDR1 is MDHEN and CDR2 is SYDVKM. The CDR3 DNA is TGTGCCAGCAGGTGGGCGGAGAACCAAGAGACCCAGTACTTC. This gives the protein CASRWAENQETQYF.

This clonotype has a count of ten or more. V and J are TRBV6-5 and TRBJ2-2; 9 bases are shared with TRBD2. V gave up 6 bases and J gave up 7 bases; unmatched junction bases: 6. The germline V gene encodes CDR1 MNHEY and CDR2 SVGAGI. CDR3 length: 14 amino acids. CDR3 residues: CASRHSGSNGELFF. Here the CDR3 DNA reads TGTGCCAGCAGACATAGCGGGAGTAACGGGGAGCTGTTTTTT.

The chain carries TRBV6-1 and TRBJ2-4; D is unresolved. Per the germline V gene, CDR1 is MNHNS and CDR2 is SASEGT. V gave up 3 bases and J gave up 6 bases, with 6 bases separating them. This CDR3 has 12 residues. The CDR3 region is CASSDPVNIQYF. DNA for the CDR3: TGTGCCAGCAGTGACCCGGTAAACATTCAGTACTTC.

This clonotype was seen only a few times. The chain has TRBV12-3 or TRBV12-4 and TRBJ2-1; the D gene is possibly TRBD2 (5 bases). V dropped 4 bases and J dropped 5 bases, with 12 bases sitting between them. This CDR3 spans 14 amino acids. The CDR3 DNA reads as TGTGCCAGCAGTTCGAGGGAGTGGAACAATGAGCAGTTCTTC. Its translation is CASSSREWNNEQFF.

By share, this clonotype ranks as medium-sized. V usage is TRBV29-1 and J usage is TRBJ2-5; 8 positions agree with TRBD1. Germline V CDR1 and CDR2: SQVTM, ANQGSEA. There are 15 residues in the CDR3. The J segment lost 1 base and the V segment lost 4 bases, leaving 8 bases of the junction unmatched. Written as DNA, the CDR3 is TGCAGCGTTGTGCGGTTTCAGGGGGCCCAAGAGACCCAGTACTTC. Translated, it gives CSVVRFQGAQETQYF.

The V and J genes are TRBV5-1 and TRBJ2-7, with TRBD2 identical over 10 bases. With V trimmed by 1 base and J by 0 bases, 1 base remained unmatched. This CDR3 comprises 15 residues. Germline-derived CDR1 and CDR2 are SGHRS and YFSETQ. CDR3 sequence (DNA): TGCGCCAGCAGCTTGCCTAGCGGGAGCTCCTACGAGCAGTACGTC. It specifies CASSLPSGSSYEQYV.

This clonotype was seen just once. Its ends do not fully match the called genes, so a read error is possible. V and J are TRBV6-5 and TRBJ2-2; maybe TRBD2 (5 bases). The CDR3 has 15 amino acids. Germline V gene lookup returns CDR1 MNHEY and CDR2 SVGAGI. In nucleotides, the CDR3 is TGTGCCAGCAGGATTAGCCAGCGGAACACCGGGGAGCTGTATTTT. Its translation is CASRISQRNTGELYF.

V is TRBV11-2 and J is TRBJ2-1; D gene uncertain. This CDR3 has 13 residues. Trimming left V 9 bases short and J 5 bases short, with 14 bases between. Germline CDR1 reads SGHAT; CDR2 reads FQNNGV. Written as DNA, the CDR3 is TGTGCCAGTATGTTCGTGCTTAACAATGAGCAGTTCTTC. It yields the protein CASMFVLNNEQFF.

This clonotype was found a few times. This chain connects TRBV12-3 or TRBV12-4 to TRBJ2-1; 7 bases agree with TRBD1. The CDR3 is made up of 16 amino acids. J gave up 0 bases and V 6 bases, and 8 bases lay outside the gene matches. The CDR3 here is CASSPTGAGSYNEQFF. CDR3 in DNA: TGTGCCAGCAGCCCTACAGGGGCAGGCTCCTACAATGAGCAGTTCTTC.

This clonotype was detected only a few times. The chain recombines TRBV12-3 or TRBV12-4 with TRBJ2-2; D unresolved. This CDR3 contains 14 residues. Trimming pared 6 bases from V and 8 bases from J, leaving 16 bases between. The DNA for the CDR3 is TGTGCCAGCAGACCTCAGGTGCCCAATGGGGAGCTGTTTTTT. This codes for CASRPQVPNGELFF.

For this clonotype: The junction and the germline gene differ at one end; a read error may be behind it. CDR3 loop: CTSKQTVNTEAFF. The CDR3 DNA is TGTACCAGCAAGCAGACAGTGAACACTGAAGCTTTCTTT. The J gene is TRBJ1-1, the V gene TRBV6-5; D is perhaps TRBD1 (5 bases). CDR1 MNHEY and CDR2 SVGAGI come from the germline V gene. The CDR3 spans 13 residues.

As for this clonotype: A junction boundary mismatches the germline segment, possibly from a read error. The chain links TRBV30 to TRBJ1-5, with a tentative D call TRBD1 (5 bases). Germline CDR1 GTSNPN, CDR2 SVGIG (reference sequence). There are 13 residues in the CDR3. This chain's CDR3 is CAWSGTMRQPQDF. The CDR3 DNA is TGTGCCTGGTCAGGGACTATGAGACAGCCCCAGGATTTT.

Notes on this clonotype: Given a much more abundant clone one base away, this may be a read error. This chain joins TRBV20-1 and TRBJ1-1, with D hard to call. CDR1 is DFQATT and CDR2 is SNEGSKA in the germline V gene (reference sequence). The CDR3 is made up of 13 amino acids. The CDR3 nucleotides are TGCAGAGCGGTTGGAAGGCGGAACACTGAAGCTTTCTTT. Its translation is CRAVGRRNTEAFF.

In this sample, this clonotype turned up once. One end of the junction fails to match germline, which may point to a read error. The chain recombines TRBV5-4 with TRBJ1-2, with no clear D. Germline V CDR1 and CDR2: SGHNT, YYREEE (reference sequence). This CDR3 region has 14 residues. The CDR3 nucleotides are TGTGCCAGCAGCTCCCTTGACCTACACTATGGCTACGCCTTC. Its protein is CASSSLDLHYGYAF. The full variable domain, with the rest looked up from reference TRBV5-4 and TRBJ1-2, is ETGVTQSPTHLIKTRGQQVTLRCSSQSGHNTVSWYQQALGQGPQFIFQYYREEENGRGNFPPRFSGLQFPNYSSELNVNALELDDSALYLCASSSLDLHYGYAFGSGTRLTVV.

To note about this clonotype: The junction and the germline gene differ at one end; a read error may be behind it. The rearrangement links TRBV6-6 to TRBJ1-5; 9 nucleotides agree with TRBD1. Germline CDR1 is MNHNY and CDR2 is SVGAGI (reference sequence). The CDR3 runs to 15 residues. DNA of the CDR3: TGTGCCGGCAGTTACAGGACAGGGGACGGGCAGCCCCAGCATTTT. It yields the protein CAGSYRTGDGQPQHF.

The CDR3 nucleotides read TGTGCCAGCAACACCTCCGGCGGAAACACCGGGGAGCTGTTTTTT. It codes for CASNTSGGNTGELFF. The chain couples TRBV6-6 to TRBJ2-2; D is ambiguous. Germline CDR1 MNHNY, CDR2 SVGAGI (reference sequence). The CDR3 has 15 amino acids. Between the trimmed V and J ends, which lost 7 bases and 2 bases, there was a span of 14 bases.

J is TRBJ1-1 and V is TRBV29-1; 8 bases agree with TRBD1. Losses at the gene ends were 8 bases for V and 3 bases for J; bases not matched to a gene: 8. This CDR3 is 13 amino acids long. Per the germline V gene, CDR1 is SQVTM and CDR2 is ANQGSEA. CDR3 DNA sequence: TGCAGCATTAAGGGACAGGCGGACACTGAAGCTTTCTTT. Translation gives CSIKGQADTEAFF.

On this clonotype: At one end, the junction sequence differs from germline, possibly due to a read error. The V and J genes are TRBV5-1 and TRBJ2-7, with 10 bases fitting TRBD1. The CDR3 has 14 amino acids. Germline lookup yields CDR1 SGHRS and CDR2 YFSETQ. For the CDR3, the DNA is TGCGCCAGCAGCCCTGGGACAGGGGTGGGCGAGCAGTATTTC. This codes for CASSPGTGVGEQYF.

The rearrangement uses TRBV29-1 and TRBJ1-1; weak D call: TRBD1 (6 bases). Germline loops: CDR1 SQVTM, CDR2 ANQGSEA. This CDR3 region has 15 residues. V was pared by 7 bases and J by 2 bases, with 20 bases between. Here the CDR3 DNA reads TGCAGCGCTTCGGGACACCGGAGTGACAACACTGAAGCTTTCTTT. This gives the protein CSASGHRSDNTEAFF.

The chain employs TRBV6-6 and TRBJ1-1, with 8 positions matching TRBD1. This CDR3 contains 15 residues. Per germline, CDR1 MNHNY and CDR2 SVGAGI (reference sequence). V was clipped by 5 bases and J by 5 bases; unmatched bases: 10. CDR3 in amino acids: CASSDRTGKVTEAFF. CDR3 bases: TGTGCCAGCAGTGATCGGACAGGGAAGGTAACTGAAGCTTTCTTT.